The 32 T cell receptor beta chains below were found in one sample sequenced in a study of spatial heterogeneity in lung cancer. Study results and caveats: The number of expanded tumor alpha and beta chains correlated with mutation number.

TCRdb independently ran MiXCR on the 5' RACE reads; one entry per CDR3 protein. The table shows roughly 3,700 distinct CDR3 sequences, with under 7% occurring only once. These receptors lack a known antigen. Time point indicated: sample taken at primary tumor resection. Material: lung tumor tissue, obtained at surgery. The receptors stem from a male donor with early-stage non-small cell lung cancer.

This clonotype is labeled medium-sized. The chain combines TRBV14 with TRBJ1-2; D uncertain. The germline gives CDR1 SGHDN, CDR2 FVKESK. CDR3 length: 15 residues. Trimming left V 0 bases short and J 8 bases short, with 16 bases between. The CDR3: CASSQDLAGSGGYTF. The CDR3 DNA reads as TGTGCCAGCAGCCAAGATCTTGCCGGGAGCGGCGGCTACACCTTC.

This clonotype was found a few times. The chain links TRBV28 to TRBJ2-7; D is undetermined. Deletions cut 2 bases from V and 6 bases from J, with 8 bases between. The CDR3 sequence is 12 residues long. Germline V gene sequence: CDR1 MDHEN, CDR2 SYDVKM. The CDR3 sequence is CASSLQDPEQYF. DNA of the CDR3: TGTGCCAGCAGTTTACAGGACCCCGAGCAGTACTTC.

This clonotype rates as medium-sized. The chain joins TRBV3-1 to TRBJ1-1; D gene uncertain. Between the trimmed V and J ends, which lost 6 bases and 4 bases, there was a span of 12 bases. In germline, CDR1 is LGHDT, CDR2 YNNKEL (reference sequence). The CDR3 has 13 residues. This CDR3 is CASRRAVGTEAFF. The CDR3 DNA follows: TGTGCCAGCAGGAGGGCTGTAGGCACTGAAGCTTTCTTT. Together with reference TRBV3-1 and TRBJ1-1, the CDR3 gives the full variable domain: DTAVSQTPKYLVTQMGNDKSIKCEQNLGHDTMYWYKQDSKKFLKIMFSYNNKELIINETVPNRFSPKSPDKAHLNLHINSLELGDSAVYFCASRRAVGTEAFFGQGTRLTVV.

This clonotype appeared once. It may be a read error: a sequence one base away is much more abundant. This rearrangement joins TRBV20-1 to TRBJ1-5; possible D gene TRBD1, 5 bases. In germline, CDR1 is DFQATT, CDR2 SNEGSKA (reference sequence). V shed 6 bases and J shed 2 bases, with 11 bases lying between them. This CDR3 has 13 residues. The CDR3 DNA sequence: TGCAGTGCAACGGACACCGGCAATCAGCCCCAGCATTTT. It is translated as CSATDTGNQPQHF.

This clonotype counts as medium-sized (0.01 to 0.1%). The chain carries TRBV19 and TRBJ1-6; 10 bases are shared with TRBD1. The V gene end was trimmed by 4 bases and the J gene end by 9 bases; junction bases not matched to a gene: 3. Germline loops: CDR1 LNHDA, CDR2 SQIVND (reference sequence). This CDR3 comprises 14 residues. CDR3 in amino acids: CASSTGQGGSPLHF. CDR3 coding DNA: TGTGCCAGTAGTACCGGACAGGGGGGTTCACCCCTCCACTTT.

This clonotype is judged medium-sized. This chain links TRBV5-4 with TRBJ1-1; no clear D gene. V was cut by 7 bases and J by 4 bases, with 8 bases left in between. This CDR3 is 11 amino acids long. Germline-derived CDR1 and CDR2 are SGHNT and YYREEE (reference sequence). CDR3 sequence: CASGGSTEAFF. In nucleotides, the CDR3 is TGTGCCAGCGGAGGGAGCACTGAAGCTTTCTTT.

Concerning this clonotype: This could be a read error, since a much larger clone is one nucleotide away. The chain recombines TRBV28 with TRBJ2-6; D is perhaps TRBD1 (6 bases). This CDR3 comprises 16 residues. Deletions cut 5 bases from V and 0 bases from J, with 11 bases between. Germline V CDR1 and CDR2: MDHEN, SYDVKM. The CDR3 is CASSPGTSSGANVLTF. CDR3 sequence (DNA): TGTGCCAGCAGTCCCGGGACAAGCTCTGGGGCCAACGTCCTGACTTTC.

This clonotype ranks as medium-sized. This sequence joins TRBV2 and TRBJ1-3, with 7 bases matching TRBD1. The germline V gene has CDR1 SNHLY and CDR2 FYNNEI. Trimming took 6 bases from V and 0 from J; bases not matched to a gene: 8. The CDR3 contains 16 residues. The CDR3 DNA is TGTGCCAGCAGGGATAGACGGGACAGCTCTGGAAACACCATATATTTT. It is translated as CASRDRRDSSGNTIYF.

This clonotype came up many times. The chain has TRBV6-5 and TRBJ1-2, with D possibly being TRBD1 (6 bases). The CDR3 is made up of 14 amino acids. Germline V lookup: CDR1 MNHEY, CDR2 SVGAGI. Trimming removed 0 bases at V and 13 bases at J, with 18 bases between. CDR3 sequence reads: CASSYSRGQGITTF. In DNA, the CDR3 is TGTGCCAGCAGTTACTCCCGGGGCCAGGGGATAACCACCTTC.

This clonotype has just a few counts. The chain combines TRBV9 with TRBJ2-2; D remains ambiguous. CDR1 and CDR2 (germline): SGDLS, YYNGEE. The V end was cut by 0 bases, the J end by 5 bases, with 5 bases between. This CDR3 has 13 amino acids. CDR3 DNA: TGTGCCAGCAGCGTAGTAGAAACCGGGGAGCTGTTTTTT. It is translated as CASSVVETGELFF.

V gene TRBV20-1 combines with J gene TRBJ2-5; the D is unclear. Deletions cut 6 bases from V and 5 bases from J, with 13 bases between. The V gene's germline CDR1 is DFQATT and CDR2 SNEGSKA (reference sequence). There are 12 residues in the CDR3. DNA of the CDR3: TGCAGTGCGCTGGACGGCCCGGAGACCCAGTACTTC. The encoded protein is CSALDGPETQYF.

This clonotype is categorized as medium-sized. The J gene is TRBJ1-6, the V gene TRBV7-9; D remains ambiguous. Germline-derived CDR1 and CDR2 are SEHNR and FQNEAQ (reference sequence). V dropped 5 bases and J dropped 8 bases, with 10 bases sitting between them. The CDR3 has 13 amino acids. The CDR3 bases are TGTGCCAGCAGCCGTAATACGGATTCACCCCTCCACTTT. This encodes CASSRNTDSPLHF.

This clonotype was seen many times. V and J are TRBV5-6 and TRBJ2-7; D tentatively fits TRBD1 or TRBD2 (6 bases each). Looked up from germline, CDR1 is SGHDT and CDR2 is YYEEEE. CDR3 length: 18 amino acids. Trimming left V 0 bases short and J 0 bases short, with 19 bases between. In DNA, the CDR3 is TGTGCCAGCAGCTTGGACCGCACGGGGGCCATCCTCTCCTACGAGCAGTACTTC. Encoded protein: CASSLDRTGAILSYEQYF.

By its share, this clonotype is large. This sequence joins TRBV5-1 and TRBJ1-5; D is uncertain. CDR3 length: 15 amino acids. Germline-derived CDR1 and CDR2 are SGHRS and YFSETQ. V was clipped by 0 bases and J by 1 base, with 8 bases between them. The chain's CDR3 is CASSLGPASNQPQHF. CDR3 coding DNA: TGCGCCAGCAGCTTGGGTCCAGCCAGCAATCAGCCCCAGCATTTT.

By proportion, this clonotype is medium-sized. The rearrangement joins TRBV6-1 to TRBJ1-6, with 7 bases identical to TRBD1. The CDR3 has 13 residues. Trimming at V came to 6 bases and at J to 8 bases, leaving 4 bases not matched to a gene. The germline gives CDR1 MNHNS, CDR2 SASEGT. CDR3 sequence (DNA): TGTGCCAGCAGAGACAGGGTTGATTCACCCCTCCACTTT. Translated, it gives CASRDRVDSPLHF.

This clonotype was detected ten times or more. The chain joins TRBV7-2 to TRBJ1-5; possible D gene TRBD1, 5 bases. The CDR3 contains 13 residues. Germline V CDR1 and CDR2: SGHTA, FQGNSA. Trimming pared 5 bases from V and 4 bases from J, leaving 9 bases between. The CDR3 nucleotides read TGTGCCAGCAGCAATGGGGGGAATCAGCCCCAGCATTTT. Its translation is CASSNGGNQPQHF.

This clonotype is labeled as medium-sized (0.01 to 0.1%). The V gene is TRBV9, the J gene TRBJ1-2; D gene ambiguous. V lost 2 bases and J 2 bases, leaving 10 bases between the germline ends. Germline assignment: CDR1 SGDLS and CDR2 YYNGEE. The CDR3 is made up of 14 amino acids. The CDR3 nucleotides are TGTGCCAGCAGCGTCGCCGGGGTGAACTATGGCTACACCTTC. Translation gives CASSVAGVNYGYTF.

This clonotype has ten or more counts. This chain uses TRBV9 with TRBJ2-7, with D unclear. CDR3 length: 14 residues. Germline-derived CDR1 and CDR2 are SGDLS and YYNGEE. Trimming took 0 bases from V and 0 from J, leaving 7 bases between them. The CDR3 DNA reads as TGTGCCAGCAGCGTAGGTATGACCTCCTACGAGCAGTACTTC. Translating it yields CASSVGMTSYEQYF.

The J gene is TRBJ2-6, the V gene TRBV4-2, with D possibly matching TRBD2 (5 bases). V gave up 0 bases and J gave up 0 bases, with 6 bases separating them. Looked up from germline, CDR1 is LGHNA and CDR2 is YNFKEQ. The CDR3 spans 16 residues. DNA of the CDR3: TGTGCCAGCAGCCAAGATCGGGGCTCTGGGGCCAACGTCCTGACTTTC. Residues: CASSQDRGSGANVLTF.

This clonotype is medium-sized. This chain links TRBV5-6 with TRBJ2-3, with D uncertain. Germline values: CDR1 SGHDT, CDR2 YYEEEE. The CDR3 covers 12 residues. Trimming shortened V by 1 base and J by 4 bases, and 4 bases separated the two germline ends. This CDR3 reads CASSLNADTQYF. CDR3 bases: TGTGCCAGCAGCTTGAATGCAGATACGCAGTATTTT.

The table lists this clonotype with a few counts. DNA for the CDR3: TGTGCCAGTAGCCAAGGGGGCGAGCAGTACTTC. It codes for CASSQGGEQYF. The gene calls are TRBV19 and TRBJ2-7; D possibly corresponds to TRBD1 (6 bases). This CDR3 comprises 11 residues. V shed 6 bases and J shed 6 bases, with 9 bases lying between them. The germline gives CDR1 LNHDA, CDR2 SQIVND (reference sequence). Based on the CDR3 plus reference TRBV19 and TRBJ2-7, the full variable domain is DGGITQSPKYLFRKEGQNVTLSCEQNLNHDAMYWYRQDPGQGLRLIYYSQIVNDFQKGDIAEGYSVSREKKESFPLTVTSAQKNPTAFYLCASSQGGEQYFGPGTRLTVT.

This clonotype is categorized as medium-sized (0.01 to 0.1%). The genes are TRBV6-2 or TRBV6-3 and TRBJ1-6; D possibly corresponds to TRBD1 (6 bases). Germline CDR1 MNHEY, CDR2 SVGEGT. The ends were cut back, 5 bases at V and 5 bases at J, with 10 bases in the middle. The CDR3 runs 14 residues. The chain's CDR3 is CASSQRTDNSPLHF. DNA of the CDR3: TGTGCCAGCAGTCAACGGACAGATAATTCACCCCTCCACTTT.

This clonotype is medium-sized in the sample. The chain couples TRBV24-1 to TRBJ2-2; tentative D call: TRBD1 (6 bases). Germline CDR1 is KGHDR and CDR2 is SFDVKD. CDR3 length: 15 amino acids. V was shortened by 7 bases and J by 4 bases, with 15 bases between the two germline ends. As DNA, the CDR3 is TGTGCCACCAGCCGGGGACACCAATTCACCGGGGAGCTGTTTTTT. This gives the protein CATSRGHQFTGELFF.

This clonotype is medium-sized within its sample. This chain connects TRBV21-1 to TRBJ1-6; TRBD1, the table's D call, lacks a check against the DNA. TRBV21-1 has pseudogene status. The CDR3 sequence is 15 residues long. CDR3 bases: TGTGCCAGCATTACAGGGCAAGACTATAATTCACCCCTCCACTTT. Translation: CASITGQDYNSPLHF.

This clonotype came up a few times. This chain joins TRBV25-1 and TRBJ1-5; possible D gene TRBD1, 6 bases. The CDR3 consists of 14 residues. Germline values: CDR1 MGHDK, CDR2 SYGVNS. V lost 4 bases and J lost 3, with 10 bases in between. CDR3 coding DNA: TGTGCCAGCAGTGCGACAGGTAACAATCAGCCCCAGCATTTT. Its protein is CASSATGNNQPQHF.

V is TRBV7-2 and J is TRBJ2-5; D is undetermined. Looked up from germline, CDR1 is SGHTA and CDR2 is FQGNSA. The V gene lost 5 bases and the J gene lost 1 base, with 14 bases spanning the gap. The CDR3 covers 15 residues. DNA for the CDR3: TGTGCCAGCAGCAACGAGCGAACCACCCAAGAGACCCAGTACTTC. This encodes CASSNERTTQETQYF.

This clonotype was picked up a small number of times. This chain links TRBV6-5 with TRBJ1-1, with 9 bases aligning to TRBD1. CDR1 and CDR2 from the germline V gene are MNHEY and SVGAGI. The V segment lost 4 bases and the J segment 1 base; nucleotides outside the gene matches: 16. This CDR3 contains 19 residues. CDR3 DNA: TGTGCCAGCAGTTTTTCCCCACAGGGGGCACGGCTTAGGAACACTGAAGCTTTCTTT. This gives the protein CASSFSPQGARLRNTEAFF.

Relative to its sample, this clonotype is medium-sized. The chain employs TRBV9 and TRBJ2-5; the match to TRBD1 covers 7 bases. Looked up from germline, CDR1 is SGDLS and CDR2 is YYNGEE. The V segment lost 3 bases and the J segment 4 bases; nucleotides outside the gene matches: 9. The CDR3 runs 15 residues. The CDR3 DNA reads TGTGCCAGCAGCGACTTTCGACAGGGCGGAGAGACCCAGTACTTC. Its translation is CASSDFRQGGETQYF.

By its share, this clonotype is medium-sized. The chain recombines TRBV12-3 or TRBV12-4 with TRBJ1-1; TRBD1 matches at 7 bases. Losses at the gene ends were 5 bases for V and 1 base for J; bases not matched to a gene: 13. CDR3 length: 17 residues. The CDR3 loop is CASSPYAGGLRNTEAFF. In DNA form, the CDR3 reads TGTGCCAGCAGTCCATACGCAGGGGGTTTAAGGAACACTGAAGCTTTCTTT.

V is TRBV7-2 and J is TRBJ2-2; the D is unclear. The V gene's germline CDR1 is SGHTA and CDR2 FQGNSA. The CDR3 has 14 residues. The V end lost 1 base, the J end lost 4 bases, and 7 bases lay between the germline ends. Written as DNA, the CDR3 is TGTGCCAGCAGCTTAGTGGTGGGCACCGGGGAGCTGTTTTTT. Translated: CASSLVVGTGELFF.

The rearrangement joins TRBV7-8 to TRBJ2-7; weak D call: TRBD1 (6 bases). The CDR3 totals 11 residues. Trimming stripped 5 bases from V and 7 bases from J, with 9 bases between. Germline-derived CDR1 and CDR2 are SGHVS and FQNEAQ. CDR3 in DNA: TGTGCCAGCAGCCGACAGGAGGAGCAGTACTTC. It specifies CASSRQEEQYF.

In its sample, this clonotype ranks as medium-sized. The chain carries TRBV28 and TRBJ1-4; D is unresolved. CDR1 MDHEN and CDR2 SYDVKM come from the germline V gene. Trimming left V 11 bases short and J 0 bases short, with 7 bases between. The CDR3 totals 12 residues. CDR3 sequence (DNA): TGTGCCGTATTTGCAACTAATGAAAAACTGTTTTTT. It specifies CAVFATNEKLFF.